The clone carrying this T cell receptor beta chain was counted only a few times. Its antigen is as yet unknown. This record belongs to a study of blood T cells in healthy people across ages. Study-level findings and limits: Naive T cell percentage strongly correlated with TCR beta diversity. Unsorted PBMCs ruled out conclusive naive versus antigen-experienced comparison.

Through a sample-barcoded 5' primer and a J-beta primer mix, a second PCR was run for roughly 6 to 11 cycles. TCRdb re-called the 5' RACE reads with MiXCR, one entry per CDR3 protein. The sample has about a million distinct CDR3 sequences; 48% are singletons. Per sample, at least 6 micrograms of total RNA were extracted. The CDR3 is made up of 12 amino acids. Germline V gene data show CDR1 as MNHEY and CDR2 as SVGAGI. Trimming cost V 5 bases and J 8 bases, with 10 bases left between them. The clonotype was recovered from a man aged 30 to 45 in good health. The chain uses TRBV6-5 and TRBJ2-1, with D perhaps matching TRBD1 (6 bases). Sequenced: blood. CDR3 protein: CASSGGQYEQFF. CDR3 in DNA: TGTGCCAGCAGTGGCGGACAGTATGAGCAGTTCTTC.